What follows are 6 T cell receptor beta chains derived from one specimen sequenced in a study of a mutant IDH1 vaccine in newly diagnosed glioma. Time point here: week 5, during vaccination. Topical imiquimod was applied with each vaccine dose, which held 300 ug of mutant IDH1 20-mer peptide. Repertoires were generated with immunoSEQ multiplex PCR, while TCRdb's copy carries only in-frame clones and drops some. Seen here are fewer than 65,000 clones, approximately 81% observed once, and the top ten hold 3% to 4%. These receptors have no identified antigens. The sample here was PBMCs, taken from a glioma patient whose treatment included an IDH1 peptide vaccine. These receptors were collected from a man aged 25-45 years with glioma.

The rearrangement uses TRBV5-1 and TRBJ1-2; no definite D call. Germline lookup yields CDR1 SGHRS and CDR2 YFSETQ. The CDR3 is 17 amino acids. V gave up 0 bases and J gave up 7 bases, with 22 bases separating them. The DNA for the CDR3 is TGCGCCAGCAGCTTGGTAATCAGCCGGGATAATAATGTTGGCTACACCTTC. Encoded protein: CASSLVISRDNNVGYTF.

Only one count was recorded for this clone. The chain combines TRBV18 with TRBJ1-4; 8 bases match TRBD1. Trimming removed 3 bases from V and 4 bases from J; junction bases left unmatched: 4. Germline loops: CDR1 KGHSH, CDR2 LQKENI. The length of the CDR3 is 15 residues. The CDR3 protein is CASSPSTGDNEKLFF. The CDR3 region has the DNA TGTGCCAGCTCACCTTCGACAGGGGATAATGAAAAACTGTTTTTT.

The chain carries TRBV10-3 and TRBJ1-5, with 12 positions matching TRBD1. With V trimmed by 2 bases and J by 6 bases, 8 bases remained unmatched. Per the germline V gene, CDR1 is ENHRY and CDR2 is SYGVKD. CDR3 length equals 17 residues. The CDR3 coding sequence is TGTGCCATCAGTGAGCCGGCCGGGACAGGGGGCTCTCAGCCCCAGCATTTT. Amino acid sequence: CAISEPAGTGGSQPQHF.

This clone has just one count. This chain joins TRBV7-9 and TRBJ1-6; the D is unclear. Trimming took off 3 bases at V and 3 bases at J, with 12 bases between the two ends. The CDR3 loop spans 16 amino acids. Germline CDR1 and CDR2: SEHNR and FQNEAQ (reference sequence). This CDR3 reads CASSFLAEYYNSPLHF. The CDR3 DNA reads as TGTGCCAGCAGCTTTTTGGCAGAATACTATAATTCACCCCTCCACTTT.

J is TRBJ1-1 and V is TRBV7-9; D gene uncertain. The CDR3 is 12 amino acids. V lost 5 bases and J 11 bases, leaving 15 bases between the germline ends. Germline CDR1 reads SEHNR; CDR2 reads FQNEAQ (reference sequence). The CDR3 region is CASSPDYGWAFF. DNA of the CDR3: TGTGCCAGCAGCCCGGATTACGGTTGGGCTTTCTTT.

The gene calls are TRBV27 and TRBJ2-2; TRBD1 matches 8 bases. Germline CDR1 MNHEY, CDR2 SMNVEV (reference sequence). The CDR3 sequence is 14 residues long. The trim removed 6 bases at V and 1 base at J, leaving 1 base unmatched. CDR3 nucleotides: TGTGCCAGCAGGGGACAGGTGAACACCGGGGAGCTGTTTTTT. This gives the protein CASRGQVNTGELFF.